Shown below are 30 T cell receptor beta chains from a single sample sequenced in a study of control samples from healthy donors and cancer patients. Produced via immunoSEQ multiplex PCR; TCRdb's table is partial and in-frame only. The table lists approximately 88,000 clones, approximately 90% of them singletons, with around 0.95% in the top ten. The source material was blood. All receptors come from a woman in her thirties in good health.

This clone has just a few counts. This chain joins TRBV14 and TRBJ2-7; D is perhaps TRBD2 (5 bases). Germline V gives CDR1 SGHDN, CDR2 FVKESK. V lost 1 base and J 2 bases, leaving 12 bases between the germline ends. The CDR3 consists of 15 residues. CDR3 amino acids: CASSQVAGNAYEQYF. The CDR3 bases are TGTGCCAGCAGCCAAGTTGCCGGGAATGCCTACGAGCAGTACTTC.

This clone appeared once. This chain links TRBV18 with TRBJ1-1; possibly TRBD1 for D (6 bases). Trimming left V 3 bases short and J 4 bases short, with 18 bases between. The CDR3 loop spans 16 amino acids. Germline V gives CDR1 KGHSH, CDR2 LQKENI. CDR3 bases: TGTGCCAGCTCACCGTCCCCCCAAGGGGGGAGCACTGAAGCTTTCTTT. This codes for CASSPSPQGGSTEAFF.

Only a few counts were recorded for this clone. The chain is built from TRBV6-1 and TRBJ2-7, with TRBD1 matching over 12 bases. The trim removed 3 bases at V and 5 bases at J, leaving 2 bases unmatched. The CDR3 sequence is 14 residues long. Per germline, CDR1 MNHNS and CDR2 SASEGT. CDR3 sequence reads: CASSEGQGADEQYF. In DNA form, the CDR3 reads TGTGCCAGCAGTGAGGGACAGGGGGCCGACGAGCAGTACTTC.

This clone has only one observation. The chain employs TRBV5-4 and TRBJ1-2, with 7 positions matching TRBD1. CDR1 and CDR2 (germline): SGHNT, YYREEE (reference sequence). Trimming at V came to 6 bases and at J to 0 bases, leaving 5 bases not matched to a gene. CDR3 size: 14 residues. The CDR3 DNA reads TGTGCCAGCAACATACAGGGGACTAACTATGGCTACACCTTC. It encodes CASNIQGTNYGYTF.

This chain links TRBV29-1 with TRBJ1-2; maybe TRBD1 (6 bases). CDR3 length: 14 residues. Trimming pared 4 bases from V and 4 bases from J, leaving 16 bases between. The germline CDR1 and CDR2 sequences are SQVTM and ANQGSEA. CDR3 region: CSVVLRGQFYGYTF. CDR3 nucleotide sequence: TGCAGCGTTGTCTTACGGGGGCAGTTCTATGGCTACACCTTC.

This rearrangement joins TRBV5-1 to TRBJ1-1; D may be TRBD1 (6 bases). Trimming took off 4 bases at V and 0 bases at J, with 7 bases between the two ends. The CDR3 spans 13 residues. The germline V gene has CDR1 SGHRS and CDR2 YFSETQ. The CDR3: CASSGTLNTEAFF. CDR3 bases: TGCGCCAGCAGCGGGACACTGAACACTGAAGCTTTCTTT.

V is TRBV5-1 and J is TRBJ2-5; 10 bases match TRBD2. The CDR3 covers 13 residues. V lost 2 bases, J lost 5 bases, and 0 bases stayed unmatched. The V gene's germline CDR1 is SGHRS and CDR2 YFSETQ. Here the CDR3 reads CASSLAGGETQYF. The CDR3, as DNA: TGCGCCAGCAGCTTAGCGGGAGGGGAGACCCAGTACTTC.

V usage is TRBV11-2 and J usage is TRBJ2-7, with D unresolved. Trimming took off 1 base at V and 3 bases at J, with 13 bases between the two ends. Per germline, CDR1 SGHAT and CDR2 FQNNGV. The CDR3 sequence is 15 residues long. Here the CDR3 DNA reads TGTGCCAGCAGCTTAGGTCCGGGCTGGGACTACGAGCAGTACTTC. This gives the protein CASSLGPGWDYEQYF.

A note on this clone: The junction departs from the called germline gene at one end, perhaps through a read error. This rearrangement joins TRBV6-1 to TRBJ1-2; D gene unclear. This CDR3 comprises 11 residues. Germline CDR1 reads MNHNS; CDR2 reads SASEGT. The CDR3 region has the DNA TGTGCCAGCAGTGAAGCCGTGTTCTCCTCCTTC. It is translated as CASSEAVFSSF.

This sequence joins TRBV30 and TRBJ1-2; D is unresolved. Germline V gene sequence: CDR1 GTSNPN, CDR2 SVGIG (reference sequence). This CDR3 has 13 residues. V dropped 3 bases and J dropped 2 bases, with 10 bases sitting between them. Here the CDR3 reads CAWRSAGNYGYTF. CDR3 DNA: TGTGCCTGGAGATCGGCCGGGAACTATGGCTACACCTTC.

J is TRBJ1-4 and V is TRBV28; D is unresolved. The germline gives CDR1 MDHEN, CDR2 SYDVKM. V was cut by 6 bases and J by 4 bases, with 12 bases left in between. This CDR3 contains 14 residues. The CDR3 protein is CASSQTSDNEKLFF. The CDR3 region has the DNA TGTGCCAGCAGCCAAACGTCGGATAATGAAAAACTGTTTTTT.

The chain uses TRBV7-3 and TRBJ1-4, with D hard to call. V lost 2 bases and J 7 bases, leaving 11 bases between the germline ends. CDR1 is SGHTA, CDR2 FQGTGA, per germline. The CDR3 runs 14 residues. The CDR3, as DNA: TGTGCCAGCAGCTTATTAGGGCCGGGTGAAAAACTGTTTTTT. This encodes CASSLLGPGEKLFF.

CDR3 region: CASSVGLAGVNEQFF. CDR3 DNA: TGTGCCAGCAGTGTTGGGCTAGCGGGAGTTAATGAGCAGTTCTTC. The V call is TRBV2, the J call TRBJ2-1, with 10 bases lining up with TRBD2. Trimming at V came to 4 bases and at J to 7 bases, leaving 7 bases not matched to a gene. CDR1 and CDR2 (germline): SNHLY, FYNNEI. This CDR3 is built from 15 residues. The full variable domain, its missing parts supplied by reference TRBV2 and TRBJ2-1, is EPEVTQTPSHQVTQMGQEVILRCVPISNHLYFYWYRQILGQKVEFLVSFYNNEISEKSEIFDDQFSVERPDGSNFTLKIRSTKLEDSAMYFCASSVGLAGVNEQFFGPGTRLTVL.

This rearrangement joins TRBV5-6 to TRBJ2-5; unclear D gene. V gave up 1 base and J gave up 1 base, with 8 bases separating them. The CDR3 extends over 14 amino acids. The germline gives CDR1 SGHDT, CDR2 YYEEEE. CDR3 nucleotide sequence: TGTGCCAGCAGCTTGAAAGGAATCCAAGAGACCCAGTACTTC. It yields the protein CASSLKGIQETQYF.

This clone came up a few times. The chain combines TRBV2 with TRBJ2-7; 7 nucleotides match TRBD1. The germline V gene encodes CDR1 SNHLY and CDR2 FYNNEI. The CDR3 length is 14 residues. Trimming at V came to 5 bases and at J to 0 bases, leaving 4 bases not matched to a gene. The CDR3 loop is CASSLDRVSYEQYF. The CDR3 nucleotides are TGTGCCAGCAGTCTCGACAGGGTCTCCTACGAGCAGTACTTC.

This chain links TRBV15 with TRBJ2-3, with 8 nucleotides matching TRBD2. J lost 4 bases, V lost 0 bases, and 9 bases had no gene match. The V gene's germline CDR1 is LNHNV and CDR2 YYDKDF (reference sequence). The CDR3 is 17 amino acids. This CDR3 is CATSREFSGSYADTQYF. The CDR3, as DNA: TGTGCCACCAGCAGAGAGTTCAGCGGGAGTTACGCAGATACGCAGTATTTT. The full variable domain, rest sourced from reference TRBV15 and TRBJ2-3, is DAMVIQNPRYQVTQFGKPVTLSCSQTLNHNVMYWYQQKSSQAPKLLFHYYDKDFNNEADTPDNFQSRRPNTSFCFLDIRSPGLGDTAMYLCATSREFSGSYADTQYFGPGTRLTVL.

The chain joins TRBV21-1 to TRBJ1-5. TRBV21-1 is annotated as a pseudogene. There are 19 residues in the CDR3. The CDR3 sequence: CASSIYGRDANFDNQPQHF. CDR3 nucleotide sequence: TGTGCCAGCAGCATTTACGGCAGGGACGCAAACTTCGACAATCAGCCCCAGCATTTT.

The V gene is TRBV5-1, the J gene TRBJ2-5; D is undetermined. V lost 2 bases and J lost 5, with 7 bases in between. The CDR3 consists of 12 residues. CDR1 and CDR2 from the germline V gene are SGHRS and YFSETQ. This CDR3 reads CASSFQAETQYF. As DNA, the CDR3 is TGCGCCAGCAGCTTTCAAGCGGAGACCCAGTACTTC.

The chain employs TRBV18 and TRBJ2-7, with D perhaps TRBD1 (5 bases). Trimming cost V 4 bases and J 2 bases, with 15 bases left between them. The CDR3 totals 15 residues. CDR1 KGHSH and CDR2 LQKENI come from the germline V gene. CDR3 bases: TGTGCCAGCTCACTCGGACACTCCGAAACCTACGAGCAGTACTTC. Amino acids: CASSLGHSETYEQYF.

The rearrangement uses TRBV20-1 and TRBJ1-2; TRBD1 matches 8 bases. The CDR3 covers 14 residues. Germline V gene sequence: CDR1 DFQATT, CDR2 SNEGSKA (reference sequence). The J segment lost 11 bases and the V segment lost 3 bases, leaving 14 bases of the junction unmatched. The CDR3 is CSASPKKGTGGYTF. The CDR3 DNA reads as TGCAGTGCTAGTCCCAAAAAAGGGACAGGAGGTTACACCTTC.

J is TRBJ1-4 and V is TRBV4-2; 7 bases align to TRBD1. The V gene end was trimmed by 0 bases and the J gene end by 6 bases; junction bases not matched to a gene: 4. The CDR3 loop spans 15 amino acids. The germline CDR1 and CDR2 sequences are LGHNA and YNFKEQ. The CDR3 DNA reads TGTGCCAGCAGCCAAGATGAGGGGGCGCATGAAAAACTGTTTTTT. Encoded protein: CASSQDEGAHEKLFF.

The chain recombines TRBV6-1 with TRBJ2-7; 13 nucleotides align to TRBD2. The ends lost 3 bases at V and 3 bases at J; junction bases unmatched: 5. Germline-derived CDR1 and CDR2 are MNHNS and SASEGT. CDR3 length: 16 amino acids. DNA for the CDR3: TGTGCCAGCAGTGAGGGACTAGCGGGAAATAGCTACGAGCAGTACTTC. Translation gives CASSEGLAGNSYEQYF.

The rearrangement joins TRBV5-1 to TRBJ1-4; D ambiguous. CDR3 length: 15 amino acids. Per the germline V gene, CDR1 is SGHRS and CDR2 is YFSETQ. Trimming removed 0 bases at V and 4 bases at J, with 10 bases between. The CDR3 sequence is CASSLAVGSNEKLFF. The CDR3, as DNA: TGCGCCAGCAGCTTGGCCGTGGGTAGTAATGAAAAACTGTTTTTT. Together with reference TRBV5-1 and TRBJ1-4, the CDR3 gives the full variable domain: KAGVTQTPRYLIKTRGQQVTLSCSPISGHRSVSWYQQTPGQGLQFLFEYFSETQRNKGNFPGRFSGRQFSNSRSEMNVSTLELGDSALYLCASSLAVGSNEKLFFGSGTQLSVL.

The genes are TRBV6-6 and TRBJ2-7; the D gene is possibly TRBD1 (5 bases). V was trimmed by 6 bases and J by 0 bases, leaving 12 bases between them. The germline gives CDR1 MNHNY, CDR2 SVGAGI (reference sequence). There are 14 residues in the CDR3. The CDR3 here is CASSPDSVSYEQYF. Here the CDR3 DNA reads TGTGCCAGCAGCCCCGACAGCGTCTCCTACGAGCAGTACTTC.

This chain connects TRBV28 to TRBJ1-2; a weak D match, TRBD1 (5 bases). There are 16 residues in the CDR3. Germline assignment: CDR1 MDHEN and CDR2 SYDVKM. V was pared by 7 bases and J by 6 bases, with 24 bases between. The CDR3 is CASNLSGRGLGDGYTF. CDR3 DNA: TGTGCCAGCAACCTATCCGGGCGGGGCCTGGGGGATGGCTACACCTTC.

V usage is TRBV5-1 and J usage is TRBJ1-1; tentative D call: TRBD1 (6 bases). V gave up 6 bases and J gave up 0 bases, with 12 bases separating them. CDR1 and CDR2 (germline): SGHRS, YFSETQ. The CDR3 covers 14 residues. CDR3 sequence reads: CASNEGQVNTEAFF. CDR3 in DNA: TGCGCCAGCAACGAGGGACAAGTGAACACTGAAGCTTTCTTT.

V usage is TRBV13 and J usage is TRBJ1-4, with 7 bases aligning to TRBD1. Trimming cost V 8 bases and J 4 bases; bases outside gene matches: 4. This CDR3 has 13 amino acids. Per the germline V gene, CDR1 is PRHDT and CDR2 is FYEKMQ (reference sequence). CDR3 DNA sequence: TGTGCCAGCGCGACAGGGAATAATGAAAAACTGTTTTTT. Residues: CASATGNNEKLFF. Full variable domain (remainder filled in from reference TRBV13 and TRBJ1-4): AAGVIQSPRHLIKEKRETATLKCYPIPRHDTVYWYQQGPGQDPQFLISFYEKMQSDKGSIPDRFSAQQFSDYHSELNMSSLELGDSALYFCASATGNNEKLFFGSGTQLSVL.

The rearrangement links TRBV9 to TRBJ1-1; no reliable D call. Germline V gene lookup returns CDR1 SGDLS and CDR2 YYNGEE. CDR3 length: 14 amino acids. V dropped 0 bases and J dropped 3 bases, with 9 bases sitting between them. Here the CDR3 DNA reads TGTGCCAGCAGCGTAGGGGTGGGATACACTGAAGCTTTCTTT. Its protein product is CASSVGVGYTEAFF.

V is TRBV28 and J is TRBJ1-4; TRBD1 is a possible D gene (6 bases). The CDR3 has 11 amino acids. CDR1 and CDR2 (germline): MDHEN, SYDVKM. The CDR3 spells CAARTAKKLFF. The CDR3 DNA reads as TGTGCAGCTAGGACAGCAAAAAAACTGTTTTTT.

The CDR3 sequence: CASSVVGSPTGNTIYF. For the CDR3, the DNA is TGTGCCAGCAGCGTAGTCGGCAGTCCAACTGGAAACACCATATATTTT. This chain links TRBV9 with TRBJ1-3; D not resolved. V was shortened by 0 bases and J by 2 bases, with 12 bases between the two germline ends. The CDR3 has 16 residues. Per germline, CDR1 SGDLS and CDR2 YYNGEE.